This T cell receptor (beta chain) was identified during a study of blood T cell repertoires in COVID-19. Study-wide context: Samples representing acute and convalescent COVID-19 were sourced from the United States, Italy and Spain. Sources were T cells, B-cell-depleted T cells, or PBMCs; the material itself was cDNA or gDNA.

Only in-frame clones appear in the TCRdb table, and some are missing; sequencing was by immunoSEQ multiplex PCR. The profile shows under 300,000 clones, roughly nine tenths of them singletons. V dropped 4 bases and J dropped 7; count of bases not matched to a gene: 9. Looked up from germline, CDR1 is SGHDT and CDR2 is YYEEEE. The CDR3 is 15 residues long. Cohorts were determined from participant-reported clinical history. The sequence derives from a woman under 40 with acute COVID-19. Sequencing input: PBMCs or T cells enriched from blood (not recorded which). This rearrangement joins TRBV5-6 to TRBJ2-2; TRBD1 matches 8 bases. CDR3 in DNA: TGTGCCAGCAGCCTTAGTTTCGGACAGGGCGGGGAGCTGTTTTTT. It is translated as CASSLSFGQGGELFF. The variable domain in full, completed from reference TRBV5-6 and TRBJ2-2, reads DAGVTQSPTHLIKTRGQQVTLRCSPKSGHDTVSWYQQALGQGPQFIFQYYEEEERQRGNFPDRFSGHQFPNYSSELNVNALLLGDSALYLCASSLSFGQGGELFFGEGSRLTVL.